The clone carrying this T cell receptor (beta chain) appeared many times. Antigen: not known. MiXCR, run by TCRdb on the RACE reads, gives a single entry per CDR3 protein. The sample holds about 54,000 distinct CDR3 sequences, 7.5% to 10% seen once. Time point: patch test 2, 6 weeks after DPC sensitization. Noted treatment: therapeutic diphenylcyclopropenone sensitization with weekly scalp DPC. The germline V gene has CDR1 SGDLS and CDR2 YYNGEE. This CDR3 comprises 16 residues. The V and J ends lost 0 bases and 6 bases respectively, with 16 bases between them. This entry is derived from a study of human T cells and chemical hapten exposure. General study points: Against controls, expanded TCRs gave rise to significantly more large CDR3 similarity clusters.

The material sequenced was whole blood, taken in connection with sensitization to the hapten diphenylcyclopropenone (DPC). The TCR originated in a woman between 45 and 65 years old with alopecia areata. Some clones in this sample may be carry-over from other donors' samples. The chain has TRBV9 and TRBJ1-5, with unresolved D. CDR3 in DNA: TGTGCCAGCAGCGTAGGGGCGGGTTCGGCTTTTCAGCCCCAGCATTTT. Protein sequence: CASSVGAGSAFQPQHF.